Below are 28 T cell receptor beta chains sequenced from a single sample in a study of CD4 T cells in relation to SARS-CoV-2 and coronaviruses. CD4+ T cells from unexposed donors were obtained before the COVID-19 pandemic (2011-2018). Using immunoSEQ multiplex PCR, the repertoire was profiled, and TCRdb retains in-frame clones only, with some absent. The data hold about 68,000 clones, with more than 85% observed a single time. Sequencing used naive CD4+ T cells from PBMCs. The subset denotes: naive CD4+ T cells isolated by negative enrichment. The origin of the receptors is a human donor in good health.

This clone was found a few times. The chain couples TRBV10-3 to TRBJ1-1; D gene unclear. Germline V CDR1 and CDR2: ENHRY, SYGVKD. The CDR3 length is 12 residues. Trimming took 8 bases from V and 6 from J, leaving 13 bases between them. The CDR3 bases are TGTGCCATCGGCGAGCGGAGGGCTGAAGCTTTCTTT. Amino acid sequence: CAIGERRAEAFF.

This chain links TRBV19 with TRBJ2-7, with a weak D call TRBD1 (6 bases). The ends were cut back, 4 bases at V and 0 bases at J, with 13 bases in the middle. CDR1 and CDR2 (germline): LNHDA, SQIVND (reference sequence). CDR3 length: 15 amino acids. The CDR3 sequence is CASSRNREFSYEQYF. The CDR3, as DNA: TGTGCCAGTAGTAGGAACAGGGAGTTCTCCTACGAGCAGTACTTC.

V and J are TRBV30 and TRBJ2-7; 7 positions agree with TRBD2. Trimming cost V 4 bases and J 1 base; bases outside gene matches: 7. This CDR3 is 14 amino acids long. Germline V lookup: CDR1 GTSNPN, CDR2 SVGIG (reference sequence). The CDR3 DNA sequence: TGTGCCTGGAAAGGCCTAGCGGCATCCTACGAGCAGTACTTC. Its protein product is CAWKGLAASYEQYF.

The chain links TRBV19 to TRBJ2-3; a weak D match, TRBD2 (6 bases). The CDR3 sequence is 12 residues long. V lost 4 bases and J lost 10, with 12 bases in between. CDR1 is LNHDA, CDR2 SQIVND, per germline (reference sequence). CDR3 nucleotide sequence: TGTGCCAGTAGTAGTACTAGCCCATCGCAGTATTTT. Translation: CASSSTSPSQYF.

The CDR3 region is CASSSPGRSGSGELFF. The CDR3 nucleotides are TGTGCCAGCAGCTCCCCCGGCAGGAGCGGGAGCGGGGAGCTGTTTTTT. The J gene is TRBJ2-2, the V gene TRBV7-3, with TRBD2 matching 8 bases. This CDR3 contains 16 residues. The V segment lost 4 bases and the J segment 7 bases; nucleotides outside the gene matches: 11. CDR1 SGHTA and CDR2 FQGTGA come from the germline V gene.

The chain couples TRBV5-5 to TRBJ2-1; 13 bases match TRBD2. CDR1 SGHKS and CDR2 YYEKEE come from the germline V gene (reference sequence). The CDR3 totals 16 residues. V dropped 4 bases and J dropped 2; count of bases not matched to a gene: 3. DNA of the CDR3: TGTGCCAGCAGCCCGGGACTAGCGGGGACCTACAATGAGCAGTTCTTC. Protein product: CASSPGLAGTYNEQFF.

Only one count was recorded for this clone. The chain couples TRBV20-1 to TRBJ2-7; D is possibly TRBD2 (5 bases). Per germline, CDR1 DFQATT and CDR2 SNEGSKA (reference sequence). Trimming took 4 bases from V and 5 from J, leaving 9 bases between them. This CDR3 contains 11 residues. The CDR3 sequence: CSATGGHEQYF. The CDR3 region has the DNA TGCAGTGCTACCGGAGGCCACGAGCAGTACTTC.

This chain connects TRBV25-1 to TRBJ2-1, with a possible D match to TRBD2 (6 bases). The CDR3 totals 17 residues. Trimming removed 0 bases at V and 4 bases at J, with 16 bases between. Germline V gene sequence: CDR1 MGHDK, CDR2 SYGVNS. CDR3 DNA: TGTGCCAGCAGTGAATATGTGGGCGGGGCCTTATACAATGAGCAGTTCTTC. Protein: CASSEYVGGALYNEQFF. The whole variable domain, filled in from reference TRBV25-1 and TRBJ2-1, reads EADIYQTPRYLVIGTGKKITLECSQTMGHDKMYWYQQDPGMELHLIHYSYGVNSTEKGDLSSESTVSRIRTEHFPLTLESARPSHTSQYLCASSEYVGGALYNEQFFGPGTRLTVL.

The chain couples TRBV18 to TRBJ1-1, with 9 bases aligning to TRBD1. V was pared by 6 bases and J by 4 bases, with 3 bases of the junction left unmatched. This CDR3 spans 13 amino acids. Germline loops: CDR1 KGHSH, CDR2 LQKENI. For the CDR3, the DNA is TGTGCCAGCTCGGCGGACAGGGGCACTGAAGCTTTCTTT. This gives the protein CASSADRGTEAFF.

The gene calls are TRBV9 and TRBJ2-5, with D possibly TRBD1 on 5 matching bases. From germline, CDR1 is SGDLS and CDR2 YYNGEE. This CDR3 has 12 residues. Trimming took off 7 bases at V and 1 base at J, with 8 bases between the two ends. Here the CDR3 reads CASSQGQETQYF. DNA of the CDR3: TGTGCCAGCTCCCAGGGCCAAGAGACCCAGTACTTC.

The J gene is TRBJ1-2, the V gene TRBV2; 7 positions match TRBD1. The CDR3 is made up of 16 amino acids. J was trimmed by 7 bases and V by 3 bases; bases with no gene match: 14. Per germline, CDR1 SNHLY and CDR2 FYNNEI. CDR3 coding DNA: TGTGCCAGCAGTGATGGACAGGCTTCCCCGCTGAGTGGCTACACCTTC. Protein: CASSDGQASPLSGYTF.

The rearrangement uses TRBV29-1 and TRBJ1-1; possible D gene TRBD1, 5 bases. V dropped 6 bases and J dropped 2 bases, with 10 bases sitting between them. The V gene's germline CDR1 is SQVTM and CDR2 ANQGSEA. The CDR3 totals 12 residues. The CDR3 coding sequence is TGCAGCGTATTGACAGTCAACACTGAAGCTTTCTTT. It codes for CSVLTVNTEAFF.

This chain connects TRBV2 to TRBJ2-3; 7 positions agree with TRBD1. CDR3 size: 15 residues. V shed 7 bases, J shed 4 bases, and the junction held 11 bases outside the gene matches. The germline CDR1 and CDR2 sequences are SNHLY and FYNNEI. CDR3 bases: TGTGCCAGCAAGGCGTCAGGGGGTCAGGCAGATACGCAGTATTTT. Protein product: CASKASGGQADTQYF.

V is TRBV28 and J is TRBJ2-1; no clear D gene. Trimming removed 3 bases at V and 3 bases at J, with 9 bases between. Germline CDR1 is MDHEN and CDR2 is SYDVKM. The CDR3 covers 14 residues. CDR3 region: CASSFLAVYNEQFF. The CDR3 bases are TGTGCCAGCAGTTTCCTCGCGGTCTACAATGAGCAGTTCTTC. The complete variable domain, with remaining parts taken from reference TRBV28 and TRBJ2-1, reads DVKVTQSSRYLVKRTGEKVFLECVQDMDHENMFWYRQDPGLGLRLIYFSYDVKMKEKGDIPEGYSVSREKKERFSLILESASTNQTSMYLCASSFLAVYNEQFFGPGTRLTVL.

The chain employs TRBV28 and TRBJ1-1; the D gene is possibly TRBD1 (5 bases). The CDR3 runs to 14 residues. From germline, CDR1 is MDHEN and CDR2 SYDVKM. V was pared by 2 bases and J by 1 base, with 8 bases between. The CDR3 is CASSLPGGNTEAFF. CDR3 DNA sequence: TGTGCCAGCAGTTTACCCGGGGGGAACACTGAAGCTTTCTTT.

The genes are TRBV28 and TRBJ2-7; D ambiguous. Germline CDR1 reads MDHEN; CDR2 reads SYDVKM. V was cut by 4 bases and J by 1 base, with 20 bases left in between. The CDR3 is 17 residues long. The CDR3 reads CASSYLGFKGVSYEQYF. Written as DNA, the CDR3 is TGTGCCAGCAGTTACCTGGGGTTTAAAGGTGTATCCTACGAGCAGTACTTC.

The chain employs TRBV7-3 and TRBJ2-5; a possible D gene is TRBD2 (5 bases). This CDR3 has 14 amino acids. V lost 5 bases and J lost 4, with 14 bases in between. Germline-derived CDR1 and CDR2 are SGHTA and FQGTGA. In nucleotides, the CDR3 is TGTGCCAGCAGCCCGGGATTCCCAGGAGAGACCCAGTACTTC. Protein sequence: CASSPGFPGETQYF.

The chain recombines TRBV10-3 with TRBJ2-1, with D possibly being TRBD2 (6 bases). The CDR3 has 13 residues. The V end was cut by 10 bases, the J end by 1 base, with 11 bases between. Germline V gene lookup returns CDR1 ENHRY and CDR2 SYGVKD. The CDR3 reads CATWEESYNEQFF. The CDR3 DNA follows: TGTGCCACCTGGGAGGAATCCTACAATGAGCAGTTCTTC.

This chain joins TRBV24-1 and TRBJ1-2; TRBD1 is a possible D gene (6 bases). This CDR3 spans 14 amino acids. Per germline, CDR1 KGHDR and CDR2 SFDVKD. The V end was cut by 1 base, the J end by 2 bases, with 7 bases between. The CDR3 DNA follows: TGTGCCACCAGTGATTTCGGGACAAACTATGGCTACACCTTC. Its protein product is CATSDFGTNYGYTF.

The V call is TRBV11-3, the J call TRBJ2-2; D uncertain. Germline assignment: CDR1 SGHNT and CDR2 YENEEA. This CDR3 is built from 15 residues. Trimming took off 2 bases at V and 4 bases at J, with 11 bases between the two ends. This chain's CDR3 is CASSLFSGSTGELFF. CDR3 DNA: TGTGCCAGCAGCTTATTCTCAGGCAGCACCGGGGAGCTGTTTTTT.

CDR3 in amino acids: CASAGSGTGELFF. The CDR3 bases are TGTGCCAGCGCAGGGTCCGGAACCGGGGAGCTGTTTTTT. The rearrangement joins TRBV3-1 (or the pseudogene TRBV3-2) to TRBJ2-2; possibly TRBD1 for D (5 bases). CDR1 LGHDT and CDR2 YNNKEL come from the germline V gene (reference sequence). CDR3 size: 13 residues. The V end was cut by 8 bases, the J end by 5 bases, with 12 bases between.

The chain combines TRBV3-1 (or the pseudogene TRBV3-2) with TRBJ2-7; TRBD1 might be the D (5 bases). This CDR3 has 14 amino acids. Germline values: CDR1 LGHDT, CDR2 YNNKEL (reference sequence). Trimming cost V 5 bases and J 0 bases, with 11 bases left between them. This chain's CDR3 is CASSARQSSYEQYF. As DNA, the CDR3 is TGTGCCAGCAGCGCCCGACAGTCCTCCTACGAGCAGTACTTC.

This clone showed up just once. The rearrangement uses TRBV15 and TRBJ2-3; 10 nucleotides align to TRBD2. The CDR3 sequence is 17 residues long. The germline gives CDR1 LNHNV, CDR2 YYDKDF (reference sequence). With V trimmed by 5 bases and J by 3 bases, 11 bases remained unmatched. The CDR3 bases are TGTGCCACCAGCGGAAGCTACATAGCGGGGGGAACAGATACGCAGTATTTT. Its protein is CATSGSYIAGGTDTQYF.

The rearrangement links TRBV10-1 to TRBJ1-1, with 8 bases fitting TRBD1. Unmatched junction bases numbered 18, after V lost 8 bases and J lost 7 bases. The V gene's germline CDR1 is WNHNN and CDR2 SYGVQD (reference sequence). The CDR3 runs 16 residues. The CDR3 sequence: CASPGRRGRGVGEAFF. The DNA for the CDR3 is TGCGCCAGCCCTGGCCGCAGGGGGCGCGGGGTCGGTGAAGCTTTCTTT.

The chain recombines TRBV9 with TRBJ2-2; D possibly matches TRBD1 or TRBD2 (6 bases each). The germline V gene has CDR1 SGDLS and CDR2 YYNGEE. The CDR3 consists of 15 residues. The ends were cut back, 6 bases at V and 7 bases at J, with 19 bases in the middle. The DNA of the CDR3 is TGTGCCAGCACCCGGGGGCTCCGGATGGTCGGGGAGCTGTTTTTT. It encodes CASTRGLRMVGELFF.

The chain employs TRBV9 and TRBJ2-7; 9 nucleotides align to TRBD1. With V trimmed by 0 bases and J by 4 bases, 5 bases remained unmatched. Germline-derived CDR1 and CDR2 are SGDLS and YYNGEE. There are 15 residues in the CDR3. As DNA, the CDR3 is TGTGCCAGCAGCGTAGAAGTGGGACAGGGATACGAGCAGTACTTC. Translation: CASSVEVGQGYEQYF.

The genes are TRBV7-2 and TRBJ2-5; the D is unclear. V dropped 7 bases and J dropped 6 bases, with 18 bases sitting between them. CDR3 length equals 14 residues. Germline values: CDR1 SGHTA, CDR2 FQGNSA. CDR3 sequence: CASTLPSGVKTQYF. The CDR3 DNA is TGTGCCAGCACCCTTCCCAGTGGGGTAAAGACCCAGTACTTC.

The rearrangement links TRBV5-6 to TRBJ2-5; D unclear. Germline V CDR1 and CDR2: SGHDT, YYEEEE. The CDR3 has 11 residues. Trimming removed 0 bases from V and 5 bases from J, with 2 bases in between. CDR3 nucleotide sequence: TGTGCCAGCAGCTTGGTCGAGACCCAGTACTTC. Translation: CASSLVETQYF.